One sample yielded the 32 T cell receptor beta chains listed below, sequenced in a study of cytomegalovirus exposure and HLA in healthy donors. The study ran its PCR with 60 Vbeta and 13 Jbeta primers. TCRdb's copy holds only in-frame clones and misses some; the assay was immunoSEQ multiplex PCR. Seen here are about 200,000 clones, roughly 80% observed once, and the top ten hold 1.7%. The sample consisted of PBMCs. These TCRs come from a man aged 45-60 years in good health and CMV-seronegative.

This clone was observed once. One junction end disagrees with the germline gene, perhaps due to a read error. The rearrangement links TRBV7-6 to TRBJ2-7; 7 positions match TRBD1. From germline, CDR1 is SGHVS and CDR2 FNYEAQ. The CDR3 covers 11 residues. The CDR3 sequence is CASSNPGQLDF. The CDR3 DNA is TGTGCCAGCAGTAATCCGGGACAGCTCGACTTC. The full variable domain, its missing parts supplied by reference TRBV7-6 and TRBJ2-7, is GAGVSQSPRYKVTKRGQDVALRCDPISGHVSLYWYRQALGQGPEFLTYFNYEAQQDKSGLPNDRFSAERPEGSISTLTIQRTEQRDSAMYRCASSNPGQLDFGPGTRLTVT.

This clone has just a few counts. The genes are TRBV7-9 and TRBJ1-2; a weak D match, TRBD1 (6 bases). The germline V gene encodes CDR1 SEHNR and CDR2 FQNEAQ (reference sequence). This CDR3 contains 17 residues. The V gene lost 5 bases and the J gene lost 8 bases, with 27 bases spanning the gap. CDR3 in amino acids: CASSQGGGDYPPGGYTF. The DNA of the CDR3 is TGTGCCAGCAGCCAAGGCGGGGGCGATTACCCTCCGGGCGGCTACACCTTC.

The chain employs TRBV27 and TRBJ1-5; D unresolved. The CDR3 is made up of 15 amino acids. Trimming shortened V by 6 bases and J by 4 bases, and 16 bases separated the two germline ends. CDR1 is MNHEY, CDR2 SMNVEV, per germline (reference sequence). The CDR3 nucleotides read TGTGCCAGCAGCGTGAGTTCCAGGCAAAATCAGCCCCAGCATTTT. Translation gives CASSVSSRQNQPQHF.

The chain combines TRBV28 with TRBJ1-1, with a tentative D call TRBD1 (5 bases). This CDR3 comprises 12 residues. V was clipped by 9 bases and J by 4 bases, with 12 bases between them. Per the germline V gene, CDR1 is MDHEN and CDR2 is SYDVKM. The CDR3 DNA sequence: TGTGCCAGGCCCGGGGGTGGCACTGAAGCTTTCTTT. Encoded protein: CARPGGGTEAFF.

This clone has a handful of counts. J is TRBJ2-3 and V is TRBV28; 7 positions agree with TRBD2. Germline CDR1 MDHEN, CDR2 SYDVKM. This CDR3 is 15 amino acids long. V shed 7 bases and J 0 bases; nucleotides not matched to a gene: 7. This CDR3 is CASTPSGTSTDTQYF. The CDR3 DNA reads TGTGCCAGCACCCCAAGCGGGACTAGCACAGATACGCAGTATTTT.

The CDR3 DNA is TGTGCCAGCTCACCATCGTTAGCAAGCTCCTACAATGAGCAGTTCTTC. Translation: CASSPSLASSYNEQFF. V usage is TRBV18 and J usage is TRBJ2-1; D not certain. Germline assignment: CDR1 KGHSH and CDR2 LQKENI. V lost 2 bases, J lost 0 bases, and 11 bases lay in between. The CDR3 has 16 amino acids.

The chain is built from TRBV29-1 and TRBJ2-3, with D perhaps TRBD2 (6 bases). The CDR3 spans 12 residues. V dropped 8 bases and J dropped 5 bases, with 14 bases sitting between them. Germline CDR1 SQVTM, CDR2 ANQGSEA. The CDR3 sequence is CSFNRGRDTQYF. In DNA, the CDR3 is TGCAGCTTCAATCGGGGGAGAGATACGCAGTATTTT.

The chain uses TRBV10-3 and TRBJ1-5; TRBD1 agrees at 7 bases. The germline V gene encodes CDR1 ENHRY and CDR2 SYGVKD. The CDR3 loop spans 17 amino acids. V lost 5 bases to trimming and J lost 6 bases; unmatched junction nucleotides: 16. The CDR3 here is CAISSGQGGSGSQPQHF. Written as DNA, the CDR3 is TGTGCCATCAGTTCGGGTCAGGGGGGCAGCGGCAGTCAGCCCCAGCATTTT.

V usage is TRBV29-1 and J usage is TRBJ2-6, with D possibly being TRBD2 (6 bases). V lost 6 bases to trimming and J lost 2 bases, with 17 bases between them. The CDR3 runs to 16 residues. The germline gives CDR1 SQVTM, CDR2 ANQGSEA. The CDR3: CSVRVQGGAGANVLTF. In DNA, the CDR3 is TGCAGCGTGAGGGTCCAGGGCGGGGCTGGGGCCAACGTCCTGACTTTC.

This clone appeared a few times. CDR3 protein: CASIQQGALYNEQFF. CDR3 bases: TGTGCCAGCATCCAACAGGGGGCGCTTTACAATGAGCAGTTCTTC. The genes are TRBV6-5 and TRBJ2-1; 9 bases are shared with TRBD1. V shed 7 bases, J shed 4 bases, and the junction held 8 bases outside the gene matches. Germline V gives CDR1 MNHEY, CDR2 SVGAGI. This CDR3 spans 15 amino acids.

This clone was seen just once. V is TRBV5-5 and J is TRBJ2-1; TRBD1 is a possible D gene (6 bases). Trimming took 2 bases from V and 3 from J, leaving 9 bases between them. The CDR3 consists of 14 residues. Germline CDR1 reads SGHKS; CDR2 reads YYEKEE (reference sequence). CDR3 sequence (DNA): TGTGCCAGCAGCTTCGGGGACAACTACAATGAGCAGTTCTTC. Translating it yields CASSFGDNYNEQFF.

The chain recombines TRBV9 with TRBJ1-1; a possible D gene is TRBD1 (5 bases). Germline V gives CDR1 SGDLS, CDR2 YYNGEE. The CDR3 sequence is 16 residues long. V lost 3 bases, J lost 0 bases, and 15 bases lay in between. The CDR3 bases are TGTGCCAGCAGCGAGGGATTCGGGGGTTTGAACACTGAAGCTTTCTTT. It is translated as CASSEGFGGLNTEAFF.

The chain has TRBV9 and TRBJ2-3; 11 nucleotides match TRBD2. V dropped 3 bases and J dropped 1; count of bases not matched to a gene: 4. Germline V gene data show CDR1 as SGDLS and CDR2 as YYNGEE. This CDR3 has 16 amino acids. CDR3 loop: CASSGNSGRGTDTQYF. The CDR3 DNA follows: TGTGCCAGCAGCGGGAATAGCGGGAGGGGCACAGATACGCAGTATTTT.

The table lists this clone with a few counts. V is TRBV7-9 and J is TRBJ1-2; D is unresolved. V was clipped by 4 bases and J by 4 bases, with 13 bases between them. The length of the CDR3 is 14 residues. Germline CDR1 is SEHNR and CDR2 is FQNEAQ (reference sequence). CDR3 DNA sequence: TGTGCCAGCAGCTCCGGGCGGGAACTCTATGGCTACACCTTC. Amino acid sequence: CASSSGRELYGYTF.

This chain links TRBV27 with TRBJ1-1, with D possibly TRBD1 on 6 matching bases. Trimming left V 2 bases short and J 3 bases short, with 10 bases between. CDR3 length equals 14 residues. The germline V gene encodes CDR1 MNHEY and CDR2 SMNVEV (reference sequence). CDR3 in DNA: TGTGCCAGCAGTTTAAATACAGGGTACACTGAAGCTTTCTTT. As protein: CASSLNTGYTEAFF.

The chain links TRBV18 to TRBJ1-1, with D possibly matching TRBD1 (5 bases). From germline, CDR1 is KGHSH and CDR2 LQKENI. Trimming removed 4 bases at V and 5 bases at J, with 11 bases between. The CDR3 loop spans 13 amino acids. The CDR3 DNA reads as TGTGCCAGCTCACAAGACCCAGGGACTGAAGCTTTCTTT. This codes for CASSQDPGTEAFF.

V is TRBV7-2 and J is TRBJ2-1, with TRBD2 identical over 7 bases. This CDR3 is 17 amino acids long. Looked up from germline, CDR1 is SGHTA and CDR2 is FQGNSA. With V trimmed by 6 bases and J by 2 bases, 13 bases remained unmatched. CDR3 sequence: CASSLGGTRGTYNEQFF. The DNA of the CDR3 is TGTGCCAGCAGTCTGGGGGGGACCCGCGGGACCTACAATGAGCAGTTCTTC.

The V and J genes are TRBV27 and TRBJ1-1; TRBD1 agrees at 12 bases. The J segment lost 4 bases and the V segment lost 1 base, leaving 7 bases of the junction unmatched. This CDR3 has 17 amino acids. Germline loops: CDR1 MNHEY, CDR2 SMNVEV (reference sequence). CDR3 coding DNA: TGTGCCAGCAGTTTATTTGGGACAGGGGGCGCCGGCACTGAAGCTTTCTTT. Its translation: CASSLFGTGGAGTEAFF.

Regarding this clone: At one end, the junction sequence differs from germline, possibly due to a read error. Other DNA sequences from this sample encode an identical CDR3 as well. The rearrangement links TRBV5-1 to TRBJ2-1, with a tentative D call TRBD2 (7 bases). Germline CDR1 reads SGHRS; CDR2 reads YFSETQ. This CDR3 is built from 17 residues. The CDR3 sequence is CASSPSRSRGAYNEQFF. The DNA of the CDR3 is TGCGCCAGCAGCCCCTCCAGATCCCGGGGGGCCTACAACGAGCAGTTCTTC.

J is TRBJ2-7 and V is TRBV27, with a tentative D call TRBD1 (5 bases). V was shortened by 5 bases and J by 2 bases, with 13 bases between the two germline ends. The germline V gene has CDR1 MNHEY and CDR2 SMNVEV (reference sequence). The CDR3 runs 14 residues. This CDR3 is CASSTQGRPYEQYF. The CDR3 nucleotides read TGTGCCAGCAGTACCCAGGGTAGGCCCTACGAGCAGTACTTC.

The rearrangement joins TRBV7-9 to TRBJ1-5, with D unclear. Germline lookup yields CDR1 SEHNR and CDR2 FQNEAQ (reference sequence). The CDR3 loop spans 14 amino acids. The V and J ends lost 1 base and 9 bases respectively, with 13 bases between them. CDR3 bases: TGTGCCAGCAGCTTAGATGGTGGAAGCGGGCCCCAGCATTTT. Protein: CASSLDGGSGPQHF.

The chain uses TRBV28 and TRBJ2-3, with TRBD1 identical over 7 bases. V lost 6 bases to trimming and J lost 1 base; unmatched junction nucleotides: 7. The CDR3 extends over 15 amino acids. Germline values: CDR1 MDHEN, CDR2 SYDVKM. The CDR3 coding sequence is TGTGCCAGCAGAGGTACAGGGGTTGGCACAGATACGCAGTATTTT. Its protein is CASRGTGVGTDTQYF.

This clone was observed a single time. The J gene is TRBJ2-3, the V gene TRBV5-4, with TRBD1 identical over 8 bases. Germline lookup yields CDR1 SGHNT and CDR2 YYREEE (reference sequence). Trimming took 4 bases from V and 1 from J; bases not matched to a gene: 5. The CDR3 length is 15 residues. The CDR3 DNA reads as TGTGCCAGCAGCGGACAGGGTTTGGGCACAGATACGCAGTATTTT. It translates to CASSGQGLGTDTQYF.

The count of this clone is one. CDR3 DNA: TGTGCCAGCAGCGCCCCCAACGGGGGACTAGCGGGAGGTGAGCAGTTCTTC. Its translation is CASSAPNGGLAGGEQFF. V usage is TRBV9 and J usage is TRBJ2-1, with TRBD2 matching over 15 bases. With 3 bases clipped from V and 9 bases from J, the junction kept 10 bases outside the gene matches. The CDR3 is 17 amino acids. In germline, CDR1 is SGDLS, CDR2 YYNGEE.

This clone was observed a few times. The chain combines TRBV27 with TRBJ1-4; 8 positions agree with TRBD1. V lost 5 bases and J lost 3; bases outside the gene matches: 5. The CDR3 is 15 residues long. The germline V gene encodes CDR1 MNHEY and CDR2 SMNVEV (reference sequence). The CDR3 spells CASSPWTGPNEKLFF. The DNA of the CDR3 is TGTGCCAGCAGTCCGTGGACAGGGCCTAATGAAAAACTGTTTTTT.

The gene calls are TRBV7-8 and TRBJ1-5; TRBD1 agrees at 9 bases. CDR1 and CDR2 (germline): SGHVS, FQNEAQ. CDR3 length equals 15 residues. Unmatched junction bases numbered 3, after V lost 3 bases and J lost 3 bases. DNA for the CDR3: TGTGCCAGCAGCTTGGACAGGGGAAACAATCAGCCCCAGCATTTT. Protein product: CASSLDRGNNQPQHF.

CDR3 in DNA: TGTGCCAGCTCTTGGACTAGCGGGACAGGGGCCAAAAACATTCAGTACTTC. Its translation: CASSWTSGTGAKNIQYF. The chain carries TRBV5-6 and TRBJ2-4; 12 nucleotides line up with TRBD2. The V segment lost 7 bases and the J segment 1 base; nucleotides outside the gene matches: 9. The CDR3 contains 17 residues. CDR1 is SGHDT and CDR2 is YYEEEE in the germline V gene. The entire variable domain, with the rest obtained from reference TRBV5-6 and TRBJ2-4, is as follows: DAGVTQSPTHLIKTRGQQVTLRCSPKSGHDTVSWYQQALGQGPQFIFQYYEEEERQRGNFPDRFSGHQFPNYSSELNVNALLLGDSALYLCASSWTSGTGAKNIQYFGAGTRLSVL.

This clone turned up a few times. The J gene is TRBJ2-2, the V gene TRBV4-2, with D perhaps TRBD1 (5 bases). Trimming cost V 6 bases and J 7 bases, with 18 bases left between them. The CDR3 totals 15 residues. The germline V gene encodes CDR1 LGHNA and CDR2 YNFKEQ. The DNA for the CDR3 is TGTGCCAGCAGAAAGATAGGGGCGCAGAGCGGGGAGCTGTTTTTT. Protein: CASRKIGAQSGELFF.

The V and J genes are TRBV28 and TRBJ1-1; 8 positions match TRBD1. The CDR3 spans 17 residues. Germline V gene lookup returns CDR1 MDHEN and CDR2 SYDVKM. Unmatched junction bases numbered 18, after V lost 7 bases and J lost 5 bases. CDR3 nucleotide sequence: TGTGCCAGCACCACAAGGAGGCAGGGGGCGCGTAAGACTGAAGCTTTCTTT. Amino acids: CASTTRRQGARKTEAFF.

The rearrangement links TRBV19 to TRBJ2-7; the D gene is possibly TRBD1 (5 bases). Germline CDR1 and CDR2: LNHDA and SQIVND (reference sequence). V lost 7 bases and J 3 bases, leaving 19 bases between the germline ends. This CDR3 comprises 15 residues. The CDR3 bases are TGTGCCAGTAAATCAGGGCCGTCCCCCGGCTACGAGCAGTACTTC. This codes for CASKSGPSPGYEQYF.

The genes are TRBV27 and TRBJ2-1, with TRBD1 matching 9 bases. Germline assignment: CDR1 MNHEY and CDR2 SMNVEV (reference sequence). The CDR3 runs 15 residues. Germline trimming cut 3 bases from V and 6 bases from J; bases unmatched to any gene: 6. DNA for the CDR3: TGTGCCAGCAGTTTTCTCGGGACAGGGACCAATGAGCAGTTCTTC. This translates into CASSFLGTGTNEQFF.

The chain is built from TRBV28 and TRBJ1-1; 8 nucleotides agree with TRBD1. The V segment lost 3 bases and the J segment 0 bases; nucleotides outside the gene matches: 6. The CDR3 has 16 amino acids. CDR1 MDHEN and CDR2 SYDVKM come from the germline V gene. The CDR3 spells CASSLGTGTLNTEAFF. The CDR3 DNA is TGTGCCAGCAGTTTGGGGACAGGAACCTTGAACACTGAAGCTTTCTTT.